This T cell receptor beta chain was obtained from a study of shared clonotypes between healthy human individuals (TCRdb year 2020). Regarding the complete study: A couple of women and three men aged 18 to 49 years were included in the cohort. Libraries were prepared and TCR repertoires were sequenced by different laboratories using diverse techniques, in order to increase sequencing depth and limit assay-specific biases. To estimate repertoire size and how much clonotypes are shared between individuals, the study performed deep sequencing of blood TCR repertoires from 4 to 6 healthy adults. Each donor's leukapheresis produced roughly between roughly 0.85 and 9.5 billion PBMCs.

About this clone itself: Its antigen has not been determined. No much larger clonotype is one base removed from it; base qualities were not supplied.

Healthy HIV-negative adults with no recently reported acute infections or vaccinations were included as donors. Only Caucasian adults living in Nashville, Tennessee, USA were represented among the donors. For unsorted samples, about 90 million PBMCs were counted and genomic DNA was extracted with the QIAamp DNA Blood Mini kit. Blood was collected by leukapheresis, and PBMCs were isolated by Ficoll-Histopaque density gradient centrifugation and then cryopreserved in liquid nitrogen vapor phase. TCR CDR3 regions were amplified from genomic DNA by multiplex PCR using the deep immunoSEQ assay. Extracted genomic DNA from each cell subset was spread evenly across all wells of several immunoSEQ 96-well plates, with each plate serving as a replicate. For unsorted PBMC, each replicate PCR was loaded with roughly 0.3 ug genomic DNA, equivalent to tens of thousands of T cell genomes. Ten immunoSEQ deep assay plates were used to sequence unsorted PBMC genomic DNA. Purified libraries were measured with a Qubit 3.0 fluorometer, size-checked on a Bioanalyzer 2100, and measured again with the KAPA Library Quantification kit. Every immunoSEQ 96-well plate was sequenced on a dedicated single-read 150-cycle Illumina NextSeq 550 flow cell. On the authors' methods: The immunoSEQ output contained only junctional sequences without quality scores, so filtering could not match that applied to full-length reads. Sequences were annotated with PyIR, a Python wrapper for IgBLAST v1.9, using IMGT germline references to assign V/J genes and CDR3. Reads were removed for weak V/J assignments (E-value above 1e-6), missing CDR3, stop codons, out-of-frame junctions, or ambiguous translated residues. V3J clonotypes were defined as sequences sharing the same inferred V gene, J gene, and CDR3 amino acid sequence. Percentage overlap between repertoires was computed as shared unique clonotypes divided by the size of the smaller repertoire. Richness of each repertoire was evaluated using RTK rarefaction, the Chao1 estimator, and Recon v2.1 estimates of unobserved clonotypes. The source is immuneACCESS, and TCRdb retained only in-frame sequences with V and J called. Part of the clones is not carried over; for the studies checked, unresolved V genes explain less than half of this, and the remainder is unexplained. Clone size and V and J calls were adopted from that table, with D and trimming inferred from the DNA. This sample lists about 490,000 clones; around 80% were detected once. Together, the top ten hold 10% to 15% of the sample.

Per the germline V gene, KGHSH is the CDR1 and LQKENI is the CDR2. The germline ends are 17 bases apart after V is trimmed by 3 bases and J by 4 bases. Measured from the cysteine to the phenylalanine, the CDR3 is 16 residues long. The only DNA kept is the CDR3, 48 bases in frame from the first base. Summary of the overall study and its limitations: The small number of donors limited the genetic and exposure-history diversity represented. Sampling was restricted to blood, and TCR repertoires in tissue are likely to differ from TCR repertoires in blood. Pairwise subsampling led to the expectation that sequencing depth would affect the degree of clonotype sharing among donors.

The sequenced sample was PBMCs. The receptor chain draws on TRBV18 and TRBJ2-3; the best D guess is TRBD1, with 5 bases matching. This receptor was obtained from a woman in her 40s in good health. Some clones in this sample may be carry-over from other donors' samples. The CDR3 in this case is CASSPRQTVSSDTQYF. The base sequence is TGTGCCAGCTCACCGCGACAGACAGTTTCTTCAGATACGCAGTATTTT.